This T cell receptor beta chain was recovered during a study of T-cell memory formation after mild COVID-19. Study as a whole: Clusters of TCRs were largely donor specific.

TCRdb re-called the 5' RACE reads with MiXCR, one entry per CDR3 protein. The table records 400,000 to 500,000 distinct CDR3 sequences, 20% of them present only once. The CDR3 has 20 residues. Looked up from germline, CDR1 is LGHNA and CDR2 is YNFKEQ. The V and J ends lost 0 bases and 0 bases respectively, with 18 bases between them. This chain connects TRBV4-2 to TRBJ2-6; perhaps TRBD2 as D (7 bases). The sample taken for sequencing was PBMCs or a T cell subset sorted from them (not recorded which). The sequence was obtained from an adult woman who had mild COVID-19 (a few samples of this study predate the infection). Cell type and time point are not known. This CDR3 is CASSQDPGGLFLSGANVLTF. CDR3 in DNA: TGTGCCAGCAGCCAAGACCCCGGGGGGCTGTTCCTCTCTGGGGCCAACGTCCTGACTTTC.